The clone carrying this T cell receptor beta chain was picked up a small number of times. Its antigen is not known. This sample was included in a study of post-analysis software for immune sequencing data. TCR beta cDNA libraries had unique molecular identifiers. TCRdb passed the PCR reads through MiXCR, listing each CDR3 protein once. The repertoire holds 350,000 to 450,000 distinct CDR3 sequences, 39% seen once, with around 8% in the top ten. Findings and limits, study-wide: Controls had significantly higher normalized Chao1 diversity than multiple sclerosis patients. Five or six TRBV segments, TRBV5-6, TRBV5-1 and TRBV20-1 among them, were found more frequent in patients than controls.

CDR3 length: 15 residues. J lost 0 bases, V lost 5 bases, and 6 bases had no gene match. From germline, CDR1 is SQVTM and CDR2 ANQGSEA. Material for sequencing was blood. The chain has TRBV29-1 and TRBJ2-3; 9 bases line up with TRBD2. This TCR was sampled from a girl aged 2 to 10 with multiple sclerosis. The CDR3 sequence is CSVLYLAGSTDTQYF. Written as DNA, the CDR3 is TGCAGCGTTTTGTATCTAGCGGGGAGCACAGATACGCAGTATTTT.